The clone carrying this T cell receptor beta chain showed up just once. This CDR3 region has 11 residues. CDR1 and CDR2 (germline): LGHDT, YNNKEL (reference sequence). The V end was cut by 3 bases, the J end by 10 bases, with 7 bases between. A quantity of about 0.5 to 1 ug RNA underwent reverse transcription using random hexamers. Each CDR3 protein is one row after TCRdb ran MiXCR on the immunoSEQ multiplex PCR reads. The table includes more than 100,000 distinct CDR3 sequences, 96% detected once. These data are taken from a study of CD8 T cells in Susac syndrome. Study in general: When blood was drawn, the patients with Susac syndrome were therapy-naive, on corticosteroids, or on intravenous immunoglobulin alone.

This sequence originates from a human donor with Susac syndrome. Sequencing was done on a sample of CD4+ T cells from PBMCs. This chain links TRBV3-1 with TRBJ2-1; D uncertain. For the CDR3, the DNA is TGTGCCAGCAGCCAGGTCAAGGAGCAGTTCTTC. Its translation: CASSQVKEQFF.